The clone carrying this T cell receptor (beta chain) was detected a few times. This sample was taken from a study of T-cell reconstitution after alpha-beta-depleted transplantation in children. Trimming cost V 1 base and J 0 bases, with 4 bases left between them. The germline V gene encodes CDR1 SQVTM and CDR2 ANQGSEA. The CDR3 consists of 13 residues. Unique molecular identifiers were used in preparing the TCRbeta library. MiXCR, applied by TCRdb to the PCR reads, yields one record per CDR3 protein. The profile shows 600,000 to 700,000 distinct CDR3 sequences, approximately 17% of them singletons. The J gene is TRBJ2-4, the V gene TRBV29-1; D is uncertain. The receptor was derived from a human donor who donated a stem cell graft to a child with acute myeloid leukemia. This material consisted of PBMCs from the stem cell graft donor, taken from the stem cell graft. DNA of the CDR3: TGCAGCGTTGAAGTAGGAGCCAAAAACATTCAGTACTTC. This translates into CSVEVGAKNIQYF.